The 21 T cell receptor beta chains in this list originate from one sample, sequenced in a study of human CD8 memory T cell subsets. Construction of TCR beta libraries was accomplished by means of UMI-labeled 5' RACE. For each CDR3 protein, TCRdb gives one entry from its re-call of the 5' RACE reads, without DNA. Its listing shows about 4,800 distinct CDR3 sequences. The specimen sequenced was CD8+ effector memory T cells (TEM) sorted from PBMCs. Subset described: effector memory CD8 T cells, CCR7- CD45RO+ CD95+. These receptors all stem from a human donor in good health.

The rearrangement links TRBV6-2 or TRBV6-3 to TRBJ2-1; TCRdb lists TRBD1, though no DNA is available to test this call. The length of the CDR3 is 14 residues. Germline V gene sequence: CDR1 MNHEY, CDR2 SVGEGT. CDR3 protein: CASSFAPEAYEQFF.

This clonotype ranks as medium-sized in terms of frequency. The chain joins TRBV20-1 to TRBJ2-1; absent DNA, TCRdb's TRBD2 call cannot be checked. Germline V gives CDR1 DFQATT, CDR2 SNEGSKA (reference sequence). This CDR3 has 15 residues. This CDR3 reads CSARDVETSINEQFF.

This chain links TRBV7-9 with TRBJ1-2; the D gene TCRdb calls, TRBD1, cannot be checked with no DNA. This CDR3 region has 14 residues. From germline, CDR1 is SEHNR and CDR2 FQNEAQ (reference sequence). CDR3 sequence: CASSETGTSYGYTF. The whole variable domain, remainder taken from reference TRBV7-9 and TRBJ1-2, is DTGVSQNPRHKITKRGQNVTFRCDPISEHNRLYWYRQTLGQGPEFLTYFQNEAQLEKSRLLSDRFSAERPKGSFSTLEIQRTEQGDSAMYLCASSETGTSYGYTFGSGTRLTVV.

The V and J genes are TRBV4-3 and TRBJ2-7; TCRdb proposes TRBD2, but this gene call is untestable without DNA. CDR1 and CDR2 from the germline V gene are LGHNA and YSLEER. CDR3 size: 16 residues. CDR3 residues: CASSQDWGTSGYEQYF.

This clonotype is deemed medium-sized (0.01 to 0.1%) by its frequency. The CDR3 is CASSDNGTQAFF. V and J are TRBV25-1 and TRBJ1-1; TCRdb's D call of TRBD1 is untestable without DNA. The germline V gene encodes CDR1 MGHDK and CDR2 SYGVNS. The CDR3 loop spans 12 amino acids.

The rearrangement links TRBV30 to TRBJ2-6. The CDR3 runs 16 residues. Germline CDR1 reads GTSNPN; CDR2 reads SVGIG (reference sequence). CDR3 protein: CAWSEPQLSGANVLTF.

By frequency, this clonotype registers large (0.1 to 1%). The chain carries TRBV5-5 and TRBJ2-2. CDR3 length: 15 residues. Germline-derived CDR1 and CDR2 are SGHKS and YYEKEE (reference sequence). The CDR3 spells CASSLVEENTGELFF.

This rearrangement joins TRBV6-5 to TRBJ2-5; with no DNA, the TCRdb D assignment of TRBD1 cannot be verified. This CDR3 spans 15 amino acids. Germline assignment: CDR1 MNHEY and CDR2 SVGAGI. The CDR3 protein is CASRETGESWETQYF.

This clonotype ranks as medium-sized in terms of frequency. The genes are TRBV6-4 and TRBJ2-1; TCRdb indicates TRBD1, and absent DNA this call remains unverified. This CDR3 has 14 amino acids. Germline CDR1 reads MRHNA; CDR2 reads SNTAGT. CDR3 amino acids: CASSDGTGGNEQFF.

This clonotype ranks as medium-sized (0.01 to 0.1%) in terms of frequency. The V call is TRBV6-4, the J call TRBJ2-1; TCRdb's assignment of TRBD2 cannot be checked, as there is no DNA. Germline-derived CDR1 and CDR2 are MRHNA and SNTAGT. The CDR3 runs 14 residues. The chain's CDR3 is CASSPGLEGHEQFF.

This chain connects TRBV5-1 to TRBJ2-1; TCRdb's assignment of TRBD2 cannot be checked, as there is no DNA. The CDR3 has 17 amino acids. Germline V gene data show CDR1 as SGHRS and CDR2 as YFSETQ. The CDR3 loop is CASSLEGLAGTYNEQFF.

This clonotype is medium-sized by frequency. V is TRBV11-2 and J is TRBJ2-5; there is no DNA to check the TCRdb D call of TRBD2. The CDR3 runs 13 residues. The germline CDR1 and CDR2 sequences are SGHAT and FQNNGV. The CDR3 protein is CASSLWRGETQYF.

The V gene is TRBV6-4, the J gene TRBJ2-2. Germline CDR1 MRHNA, CDR2 SNTAGT. This CDR3 is 15 amino acids long. This CDR3 is CASSAQPSNTGELFF.

J is TRBJ2-1 and V is TRBV6-6; TCRdb outputs TRBD2, but without DNA this stays unchecked. CDR1 is MNHNY, CDR2 SVGAGI, per germline (reference sequence). This CDR3 region has 14 residues. The CDR3 sequence: CASTVAEGGHEQFF.

The chain recombines TRBV20-1 with TRBJ2-7; as DNA is missing, the TRBD2 call by TCRdb cannot be tested. The CDR3 loop spans 18 amino acids. Germline V lookup: CDR1 DFQATT, CDR2 SNEGSKA (reference sequence). CDR3 loop: CSAREKEDSLPFTYEQYF.

The genes are TRBV19 and TRBJ2-5; TCRdb's D call of TRBD2 is untestable without DNA. This CDR3 region has 16 residues. CDR1 and CDR2 from the germline V gene are LNHDA and SQIVND (reference sequence). This chain's CDR3 is CASRSSSGGAPETQYF.

The chain has TRBV7-8 and TRBJ1-1. CDR1 SGHVS and CDR2 FQNEAQ come from the germline V gene. This CDR3 is 18 amino acids long. The CDR3 sequence: CASSLDIGRALMNTEAFF. The whole variable domain, filled in from reference TRBV7-8 and TRBJ1-1, reads GAGVSQSPRYKVAKRGQDVALRCDPISGHVSLFWYQQALGQGPEFLTYFQNEAQLDKSGLPSDRFFAERPEGSVSTLKIQRTQQEDSAVYLCASSLDIGRALMNTEAFFGQGTRLTVV.

V is TRBV15 and J is TRBJ2-3; TCRdb's D call of TRBD2 is untestable without DNA. The CDR3 has 15 residues. Germline V lookup: CDR1 LNHNV, CDR2 YYDKDF (reference sequence). CDR3 in amino acids: CATSSAGGPTDTQYF. Drawing the rest from reference TRBV15 and TRBJ2-3, the complete variable domain is DAMVIQNPRYQVTQFGKPVTLSCSQTLNHNVMYWYQQKSSQAPKLLFHYYDKDFNNEADTPDNFQSRRPNTSFCFLDIRSPGLGDTAMYLCATSSAGGPTDTQYFGPGTRLTVL.

This CDR3 is CASSTLGGSDEQFF. V usage is TRBV6-1 and J usage is TRBJ2-1; absent DNA, TCRdb's TRBD1 call cannot be checked. The CDR3 extends over 14 amino acids. The germline V gene encodes CDR1 MNHNS and CDR2 SASEGT.

This chain links TRBV6-4 with TRBJ2-5; TCRdb selects TRBD1, and the lack of DNA leaves this call unchecked. The CDR3 is made up of 14 amino acids. Germline V lookup: CDR1 MRHNA, CDR2 SNTAGT. CDR3 region: CASSEGQGAETQYF.

This chain joins TRBV7-8 and TRBJ1-5; with no DNA, the TCRdb D assignment of TRBD1 cannot be verified. Germline V gene sequence: CDR1 SGHVS, CDR2 FQNEAQ. This CDR3 comprises 15 residues. CDR3 amino acids: CASSLARGAHQPQHF.